This entry is about one T cell receptor (beta chain). The target of this receptor is not known. One base away there is no much larger clone; base qualities are not given. This sample was included in a study of shared T cell receptors in the human thymus (dated by TCRdb to about 2021). The study in broad terms: The study examined how self-reactive, shared T-cell receptor alpha chains are generated in the human thymus.

Libraries were prepared through the immunoSEQ multiplex PCR assay. TCRdb took this table from immuneACCESS and kept in-frame rearrangements with V and J called. Such tables lack part of the clones; where checked against another copy, unresolved V genes explain under half of the gap, and the rest is unexplained. In this sample the table shows some 760,000 clones, 70% to 90% of which occur a single time. The ten top clones hold 0.008% to 0.011% of the sample. The germline V gene provides CDR1 SGHAT and CDR2 FQNNGV. V trim: 4 bases; J trim: 3 bases; unmatched bases: 12. From its cysteine to its phenylalanine, the CDR3 spans 17 amino acids. Only CDR3 DNA is held: 51 bases, read in frame from base 1. This same sample was also part of a study on human thymus T cells. The second study also describes: Donors were immunologically healthy infants undergoing open corrective cardiac surgery for congenital heart defects in Finland. Thymus tissue was collected as surgical resects that were removed during corrective cardiac surgery. Both the thymic and the peripheral blood repertoires appeared to show biased V and J gene segment usage. The related research found that thymic TCR repertoires overlapped highly between unrelated individuals. The study described the TCR alpha and beta repertoires in roughly 8 infant thymus samples and a handful of matching peripheral blood samples. The cohort included over five male and a couple of female infants, with donor ages spanning 7 to 244 days. Thymocytes were freed from the tissue by mechanical means and kept at -70 degrees C as pellets of about 9-33 million cells. A QIAsymphony instrument was used to extract genomic DNA from the frozen cell pellets. The immunoSEQ multiplex PCR assay was used to amplify the TCRB and TCRAD loci from a standardized quantity of quality-controlled genomic DNA. The amplicons spanned the V(D)J region and were long enough to cover the CDR3 and allow V and J genes to be identified. Amplicon sequencing was performed on an Illumina platform through the commercial immunoSEQ service. Corrections for primer bias and sequencing errors followed previously described methods, while TCRAD and TCRB definitions were based on the IMGT database. Analysis of the repertoires was done with immunoSEQ Analyzer 3.0 and VDJTools and included basic statistics, V/J segment usage, diversity estimates, rarefaction and pairwise overlap. Diversity was estimated with Chao1, ChaoE, Efron-Thisted, Shannon and inverse Simpson indices, and also on datasets down-sampled to the smallest sample. Repertoire overlap was determined by strict matching of CDR3 nucleotide sequence, V gene and J gene, and Jaccard-based multidimensional scaling clustering was applied. On average, thymus samples gave hundreds of thousands of unique TCRB clonotypes, whereas blood samples gave 75,000 to 85,000.

The TCR was taken from a girl under three years old with a congenital heart defect. Donor details come from another sample of the same person, matched by shared clones. The sample taken for sequencing was thymocytes. Recombination joined TRBV11-2 with TRBJ2-7, with 10 middle bases fitting TRBD2. The CDR3 region reads CASSSPPKRGGHYEQYF. The DNA sequence is given as TGTGCCAGCAGCTCACCACCAAAGCGGGGGGGCCACTACGAGCAGTACTTC.